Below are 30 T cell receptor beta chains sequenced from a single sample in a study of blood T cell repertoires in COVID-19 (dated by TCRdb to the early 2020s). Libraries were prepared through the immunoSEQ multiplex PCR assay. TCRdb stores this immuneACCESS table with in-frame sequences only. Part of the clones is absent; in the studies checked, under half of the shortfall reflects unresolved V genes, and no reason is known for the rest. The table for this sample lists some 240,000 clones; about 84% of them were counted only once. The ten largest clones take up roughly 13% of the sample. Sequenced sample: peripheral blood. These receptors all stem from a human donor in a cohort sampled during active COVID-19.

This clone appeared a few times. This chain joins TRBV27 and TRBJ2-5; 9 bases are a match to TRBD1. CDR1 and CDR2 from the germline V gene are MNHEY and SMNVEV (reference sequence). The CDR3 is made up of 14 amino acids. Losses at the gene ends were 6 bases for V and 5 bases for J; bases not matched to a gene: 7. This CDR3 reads CASSRDREVETQYF. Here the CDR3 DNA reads TGTGCCAGCAGCAGGGACAGGGAGGTCGAGACCCAGTACTTC.

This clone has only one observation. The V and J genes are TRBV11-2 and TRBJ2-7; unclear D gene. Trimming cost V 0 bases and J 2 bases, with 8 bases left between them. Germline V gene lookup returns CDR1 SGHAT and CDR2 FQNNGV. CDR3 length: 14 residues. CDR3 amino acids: CASSLDTSAYEQYF. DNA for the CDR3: TGTGCCAGCAGCTTAGATACGTCAGCCTACGAGCAGTACTTC.

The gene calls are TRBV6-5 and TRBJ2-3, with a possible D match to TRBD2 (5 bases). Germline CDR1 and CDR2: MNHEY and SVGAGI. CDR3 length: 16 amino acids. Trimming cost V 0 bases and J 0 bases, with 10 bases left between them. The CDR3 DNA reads TGTGCCAGCAGTTACTCGCCGGGATCTAGCACAGATACGCAGTATTTT. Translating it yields CASSYSPGSSTDTQYF.

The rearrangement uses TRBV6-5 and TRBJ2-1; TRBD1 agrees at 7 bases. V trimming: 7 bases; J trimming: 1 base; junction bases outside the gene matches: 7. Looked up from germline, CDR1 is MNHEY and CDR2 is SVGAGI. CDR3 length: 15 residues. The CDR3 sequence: CASTTPGGSYNEQFF. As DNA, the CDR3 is TGTGCCAGCACCACCCCAGGGGGTTCCTACAATGAGCAGTTCTTC.

CDR3 loop: CASSLRTGGGGYGYTF. The DNA for the CDR3 is TGTGCCAGCAGCTTGAGGACAGGGGGTGGTGGCTATGGCTACACCTTC. The chain joins TRBV5-4 to TRBJ1-2; TRBD1 agrees at 10 bases. The CDR3 consists of 16 residues. Germline loops: CDR1 SGHNT, CDR2 YYREEE (reference sequence). V was pared by 1 base and J by 4 bases, with 7 bases of the junction left unmatched.

The CDR3 spells CASSLRGRETGYTF. The CDR3 DNA reads TGTGCCAGCAGCCTAAGGGGCCGCGAGACCGGCTACACCTTC. The chain couples TRBV6-5 to TRBJ1-2, with D maybe TRBD1 (5 bases). CDR1 is MNHEY, CDR2 SVGAGI, per germline. The CDR3 is made up of 14 amino acids. Trimming cost V 6 bases and J 8 bases, with 19 bases left between them.

The CDR3 spells CASSGLAGADTQYF. As DNA, the CDR3 is TGCGCCAGCAGCGGACTAGCGGGGGCAGATACGCAGTATTTT. The V call is TRBV5-1, the J call TRBJ2-3; 13 bases are a match to TRBD2. V was pared by 4 bases and J by 4 bases, with 0 bases of the junction left unmatched. CDR1 and CDR2 (germline): SGHRS, YFSETQ. There are 14 residues in the CDR3. Complete variable domain (other parts from reference TRBV5-1 and TRBJ2-3): KAGVTQTPRYLIKTRGQQVTLSCSPISGHRSVSWYQQTPGQGLQFLFEYFSETQRNKGNFPGRFSGRQFSNSRSEMNVSTLELGDSALYLCASSGLAGADTQYFGPGTRLTVL.

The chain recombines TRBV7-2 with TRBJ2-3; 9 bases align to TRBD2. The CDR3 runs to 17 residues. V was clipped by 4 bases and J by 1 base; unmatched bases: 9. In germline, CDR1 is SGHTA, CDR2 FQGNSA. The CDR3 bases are TGTGCCAGCAGCTCCCCCCCATTAGCGGGAGGCACAGATACGCAGTATTTT. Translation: CASSSPPLAGGTDTQYF.

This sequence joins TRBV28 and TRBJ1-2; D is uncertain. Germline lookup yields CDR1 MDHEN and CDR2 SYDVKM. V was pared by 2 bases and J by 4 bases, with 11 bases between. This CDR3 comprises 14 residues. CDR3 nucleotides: TGTGCCAGCAGTTTACGGGCCAGCGGCTATGGCTACACCTTC. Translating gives CASSLRASGYGYTF.

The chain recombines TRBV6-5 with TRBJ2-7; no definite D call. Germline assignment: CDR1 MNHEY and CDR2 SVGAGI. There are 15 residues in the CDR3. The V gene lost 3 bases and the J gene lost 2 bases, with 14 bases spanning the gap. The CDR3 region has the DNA TGTGCCAGCAGTTATCTGGGCAGCCGGCCCTACGAGCAGTACTTC. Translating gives CASSYLGSRPYEQYF.

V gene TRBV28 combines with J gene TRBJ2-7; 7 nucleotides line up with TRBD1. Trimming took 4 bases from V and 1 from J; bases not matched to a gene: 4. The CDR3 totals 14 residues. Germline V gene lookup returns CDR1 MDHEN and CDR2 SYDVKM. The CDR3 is CASSYPGGSYEQYF. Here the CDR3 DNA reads TGTGCCAGCAGTTACCCAGGGGGTTCCTACGAGCAGTACTTC.

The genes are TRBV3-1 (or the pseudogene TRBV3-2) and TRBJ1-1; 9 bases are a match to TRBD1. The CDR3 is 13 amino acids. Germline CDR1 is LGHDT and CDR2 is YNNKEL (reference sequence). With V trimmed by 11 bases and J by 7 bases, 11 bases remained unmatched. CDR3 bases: TGTGCCTCGACCCCGGGGACAGGGTTTGAAGCTTTCTTT. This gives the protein CASTPGTGFEAFF.

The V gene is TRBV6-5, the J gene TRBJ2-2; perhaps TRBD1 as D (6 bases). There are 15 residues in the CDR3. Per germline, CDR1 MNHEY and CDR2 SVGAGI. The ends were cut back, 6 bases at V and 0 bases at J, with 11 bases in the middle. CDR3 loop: CASRIGQTNTGELFF. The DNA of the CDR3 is TGTGCCAGCAGAATCGGACAGACGAACACCGGGGAGCTGTTTTTT.

This CDR3 reads CAISYRASSYNSPLHF. The DNA of the CDR3 is TGTGCCATCAGTTACAGGGCGAGCTCCTATAATTCACCCCTCCACTTT. The chain uses TRBV10-3 and TRBJ1-6; D is perhaps TRBD1 (6 bases). Germline V gene sequence: CDR1 ENHRY, CDR2 SYGVKD. V was clipped by 5 bases and J by 0 bases, with 11 bases between them. CDR3 length: 16 residues.

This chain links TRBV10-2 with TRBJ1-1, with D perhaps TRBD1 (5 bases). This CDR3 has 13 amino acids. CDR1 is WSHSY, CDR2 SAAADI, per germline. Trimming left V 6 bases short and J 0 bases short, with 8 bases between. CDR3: CASRGLLNTEAFF. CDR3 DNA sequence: TGCGCCAGCAGGGGACTATTGAACACTGAAGCTTTCTTT.

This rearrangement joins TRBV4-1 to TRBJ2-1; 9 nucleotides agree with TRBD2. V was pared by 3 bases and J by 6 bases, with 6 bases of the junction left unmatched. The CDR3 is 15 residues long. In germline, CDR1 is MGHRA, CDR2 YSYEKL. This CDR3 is CASSQTSGFSNEQFF. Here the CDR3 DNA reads TGCGCCAGCAGCCAGACTAGCGGCTTCTCCAATGAGCAGTTCTTC.

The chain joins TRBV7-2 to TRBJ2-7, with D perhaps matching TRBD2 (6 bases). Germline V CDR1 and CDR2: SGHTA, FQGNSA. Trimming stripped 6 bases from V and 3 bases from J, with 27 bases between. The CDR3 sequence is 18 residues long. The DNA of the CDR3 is TGTGCCAGCAGATCAGGGCCCGAGACCGGGAGTATCCTCTACGAGCAGTACTTC. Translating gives CASRSGPETGSILYEQYF.

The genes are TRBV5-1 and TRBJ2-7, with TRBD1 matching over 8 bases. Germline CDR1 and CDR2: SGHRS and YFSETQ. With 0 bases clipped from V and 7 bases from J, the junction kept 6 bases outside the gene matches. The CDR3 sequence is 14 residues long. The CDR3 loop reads CASSLDQGAGEQYF. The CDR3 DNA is TGCGCCAGCAGCTTGGACCAGGGGGCCGGGGAGCAGTACTTC.

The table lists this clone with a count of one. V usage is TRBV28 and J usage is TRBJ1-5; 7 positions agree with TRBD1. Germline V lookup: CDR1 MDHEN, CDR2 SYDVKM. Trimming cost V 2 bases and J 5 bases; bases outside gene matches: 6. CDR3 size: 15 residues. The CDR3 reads CASSLTTGADQPQHF. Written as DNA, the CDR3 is TGTGCCAGCAGTTTAACAACAGGGGCGGATCAGCCCCAGCATTTT. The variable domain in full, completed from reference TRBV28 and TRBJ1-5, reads DVKVTQSSRYLVKRTGEKVFLECVQDMDHENMFWYRQDPGLGLRLIYFSYDVKMKEKGDIPEGYSVSREKKERFSLILESASTNQTSMYLCASSLTTGADQPQHFGDGTRLSIL.

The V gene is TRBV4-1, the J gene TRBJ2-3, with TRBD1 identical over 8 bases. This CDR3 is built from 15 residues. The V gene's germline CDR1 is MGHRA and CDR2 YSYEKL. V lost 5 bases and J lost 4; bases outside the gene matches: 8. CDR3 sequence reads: CASSSSGGLADTQYF. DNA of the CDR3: TGCGCCAGCAGCTCGTCAGGGGGCCTCGCAGATACGCAGTATTTT.

The CDR3 DNA reads as TGTGCCAGCACCTCCGGGTTAGGTTTGAATTCACCCCTCCACTTT. It codes for CASTSGLGLNSPLHF. This chain links TRBV3-1 (or the pseudogene TRBV3-2) with TRBJ1-6; the D is unclear. The CDR3 is 15 amino acids. Looked up from germline, CDR1 is LGHDT and CDR2 is YNNKEL (reference sequence). V lost 7 bases and J 7 bases, leaving 17 bases between the germline ends.

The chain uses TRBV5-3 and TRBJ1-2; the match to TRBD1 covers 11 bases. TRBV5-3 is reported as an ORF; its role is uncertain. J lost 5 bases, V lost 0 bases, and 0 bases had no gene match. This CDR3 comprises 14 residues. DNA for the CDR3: TGTGCCAGAAGCTTGGGGGACAGGGGGTATGGCTACACCTTC. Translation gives CARSLGDRGYGYTF.

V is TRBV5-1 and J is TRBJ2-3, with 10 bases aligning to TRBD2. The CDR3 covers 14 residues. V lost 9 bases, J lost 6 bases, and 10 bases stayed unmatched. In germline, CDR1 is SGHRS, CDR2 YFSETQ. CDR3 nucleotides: TGCGCCACCAGGACTAGCGGACCAGGGGATACGCAGTATTTT. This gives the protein CATRTSGPGDTQYF.

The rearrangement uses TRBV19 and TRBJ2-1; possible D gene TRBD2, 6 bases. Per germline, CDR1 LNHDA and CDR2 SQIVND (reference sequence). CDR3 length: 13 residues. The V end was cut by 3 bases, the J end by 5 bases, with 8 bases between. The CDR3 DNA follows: TGTGCCAGTAGTATCCAGCGGGACAATGAGCAGTTCTTC. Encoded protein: CASSIQRDNEQFF. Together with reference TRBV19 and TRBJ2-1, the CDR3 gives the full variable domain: DGGITQSPKYLFRKEGQNVTLSCEQNLNHDAMYWYRQDPGQGLRLIYYSQIVNDFQKGDIAEGYSVSREKKESFPLTVTSAQKNPTAFYLCASSIQRDNEQFFGPGTRLTVL.

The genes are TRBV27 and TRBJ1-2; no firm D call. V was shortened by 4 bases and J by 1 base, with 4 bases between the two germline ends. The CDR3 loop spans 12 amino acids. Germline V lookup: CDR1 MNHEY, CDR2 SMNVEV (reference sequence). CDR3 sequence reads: CASSSRNYGYTF. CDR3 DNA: TGTGCCAGCAGTTCTCGTAACTATGGCTACACCTTC.

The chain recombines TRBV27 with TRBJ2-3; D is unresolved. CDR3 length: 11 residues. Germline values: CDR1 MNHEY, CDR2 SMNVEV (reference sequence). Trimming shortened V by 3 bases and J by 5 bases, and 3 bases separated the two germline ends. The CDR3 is CASSFLDTQYF. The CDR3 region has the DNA TGTGCCAGCAGTTTCTTAGATACGCAGTATTTT.

The chain's CDR3 is CASSLGAPGTGVRYEQYF. CDR3 nucleotides: TGTGCCAGCAGCTTGGGGGCCCCCGGGACAGGGGTTCGGTACGAGCAGTACTTC. V is TRBV5-6 and J is TRBJ2-7; 10 nucleotides agree with TRBD1. Trimming cost V 0 bases and J 4 bases; bases outside gene matches: 13. Germline loops: CDR1 SGHDT, CDR2 YYEEEE. This CDR3 spans 18 amino acids.

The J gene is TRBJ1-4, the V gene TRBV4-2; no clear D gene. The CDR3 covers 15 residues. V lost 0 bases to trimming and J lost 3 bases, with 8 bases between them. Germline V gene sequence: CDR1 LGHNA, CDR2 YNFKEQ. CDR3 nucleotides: TGTGCCAGCAGCCAAGAAACAGATTCTAATGAAAAACTGTTTTTT. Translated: CASSQETDSNEKLFF.

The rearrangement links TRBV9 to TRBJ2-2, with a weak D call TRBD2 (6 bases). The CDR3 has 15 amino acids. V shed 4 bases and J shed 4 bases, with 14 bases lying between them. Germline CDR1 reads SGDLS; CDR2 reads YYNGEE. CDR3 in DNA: TGTGCCAGCAGCCCCCTTAGCGGATTCACCGGGGAGCTGTTTTTT. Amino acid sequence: CASSPLSGFTGELFF.

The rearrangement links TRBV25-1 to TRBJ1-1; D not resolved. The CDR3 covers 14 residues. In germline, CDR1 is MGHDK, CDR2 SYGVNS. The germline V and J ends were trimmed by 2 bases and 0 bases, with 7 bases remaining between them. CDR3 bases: TGTGCCAGCAGTGAAAACAGCATGAACACTGAAGCTTTCTTT. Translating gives CASSENSMNTEAFF.